Listed here are 2 T cell receptor beta chains from one sample, sequenced in a study of cytomegalovirus exposure and HLA in healthy donors. 13 Jbeta primers and 60 Vbeta primers were used for the PCR. Sequenced by immunoSEQ multiplex PCR; TCRdb stores in-frame clones only, minus some. Among about 120,000 clones, over 65% were seen once, and the ten largest hold 20%. The sample was PBMCs. The receptors derive from a young man in good health and CMV-seropositive.

With regard to this clone: This CDR3 is also generated by other DNA sequences in the sample. The chain employs TRBV5-1 and TRBJ2-7; 9 positions match TRBD1. Per the germline V gene, CDR1 is SGHRS and CDR2 is YFSETQ. The trim removed 4 bases at V and 3 bases at J, leaving 5 bases unmatched. This CDR3 spans 14 amino acids. The CDR3 nucleotides are TGCGCCAGCAGCCTAGGGACAGGGAACTACGAGCAGTACTTC. It yields the protein CASSLGTGNYEQYF.

This chain uses TRBV30 with TRBJ2-2; weak D call: TRBD1 (6 bases). CDR1 is GTSNPN, CDR2 SVGIG, per germline (reference sequence). There are 13 residues in the CDR3. V lost 4 bases to trimming and J lost 6 bases, with 12 bases between them. DNA for the CDR3: TGTGCCTGGACTCAAACAGGGCCCGGGGAGCTGTTTTTT. Translation: CAWTQTGPGELFF.